The 17 T cell receptor beta chains in this list originate from one sample, sequenced in a study of beta chain features in type 1 diabetes. Sequencing targeted expressed TCRB transcripts, as all isolated RNA had been reverse transcribed. Assay used: immunoSEQ multiplex PCR; TCRdb lists only in-frame clones, some missing. The sample holds more than 140,000 clones, about a tenth seen once. The sample taken for sequencing was central memory CD4+ T cells from blood. The receptors were sampled from a middle-aged woman in good health.

The chain carries TRBV7-2 and TRBJ1-2, with a weak D call TRBD1 (5 bases). The germline V gene has CDR1 SGHTA and CDR2 FQGNSA. Trimming shortened V by 2 bases and J by 7 bases, and 11 bases separated the two germline ends. The CDR3 loop spans 13 amino acids. As DNA, the CDR3 is TGTGCCAGCAGCTTAATCTCCAGGGTTGGCTACACCTTC. Translation: CASSLISRVGYTF.

V is TRBV2 and J is TRBJ2-3, with D perhaps matching TRBD2 (6 bases). V shed 3 bases and J shed 3 bases, with 13 bases lying between them. CDR3 length equals 15 residues. CDR1 SNHLY and CDR2 FYNNEI come from the germline V gene. CDR3 residues: CASSDRAGWTDTQYF. The CDR3 bases are TGTGCCAGCAGTGATAGGGCGGGGTGGACAGATACGCAGTATTTT.

The V gene is TRBV6-6, the J gene TRBJ1-2, with TRBD1 identical over 7 bases. V was pared by 7 bases and J by 3 bases, with 8 bases of the junction left unmatched. This CDR3 is 14 amino acids long. Germline V gene lookup returns CDR1 MNHNY and CDR2 SVGAGI (reference sequence). The CDR3 reads CASNQGGKDYGYTF. The CDR3 DNA follows: TGTGCCAGCAACCAAGGGGGCAAAGACTATGGCTACACCTTC.

There are a few counts of this clone. The chain combines TRBV25-1 with TRBJ1-1; D perhaps matches TRBD1 (6 bases). The CDR3 covers 14 residues. V was trimmed by 6 bases and J by 5 bases, leaving 16 bases between them. Germline V gene lookup returns CDR1 MGHDK and CDR2 SYGVNS. CDR3: CASSYTGLGTEAFF. DNA of the CDR3: TGTGCCAGCAGCTACACAGGGCTAGGGACTGAAGCTTTCTTT.

The chain joins TRBV7-2 to TRBJ2-7, with 8 bases lining up with TRBD1. V shed 5 bases, J shed 2 bases, and the junction held 5 bases outside the gene matches. The CDR3 length is 14 residues. Germline V CDR1 and CDR2: SGHTA, FQGNSA. CDR3 nucleotides: TGTGCCAGCAGCCAGGACAGGGTAGCCTACGAGCAGTACTTC. It translates to CASSQDRVAYEQYF. Full variable domain (remainder filled in from reference TRBV7-2 and TRBJ2-7): GAGVSQSPSNKVTEKGKDVELRCDPISGHTALYWYRQSLGQGLEFLIYFQGNSAPDKSGLPSDRFSAERTGGSVSTLTIQRTQQEDSAVYLCASSQDRVAYEQYFGPGTRLTVT.

This clone has ten or more counts. The gene calls are TRBV11-2 and TRBJ2-5; a possible D gene is TRBD1 (6 bases). From germline, CDR1 is SGHAT and CDR2 FQNNGV. With 1 base removed from V and 4 bases from J, the gap between germline ends came to 16 bases. The CDR3 loop spans 16 amino acids. The CDR3 DNA is TGTGCCAGCAGCTTAGTAGTAAGGGACATCAGAGAGACCCAGTACTTC. It is translated as CASSLVVRDIRETQYF.

This clone appeared a few times. The chain recombines TRBV15 with TRBJ2-5, with 16 bases aligning to TRBD2. Germline CDR1 is LNHNV and CDR2 is YYDKDF (reference sequence). This CDR3 is 17 amino acids long. The trim removed 4 bases at V and 4 bases at J, leaving 6 bases unmatched. CDR3 nucleotide sequence: TGTGCCACCAGCATGGGACTAGCGGGGGGGCCGCTAGAGACCCAGTACTTC. This encodes CATSMGLAGGPLETQYF.

This clone was detected a few times. The V and J genes are TRBV12-5 and TRBJ1-5; D may be TRBD1 (5 bases). This CDR3 is 12 amino acids long. The V end was cut by 1 base, the J end by 11 bases, with 9 bases between. Germline V gene data show CDR1 as LGHNT and CDR2 as FRNRAP. In DNA form, the CDR3 reads TGTGCTAGTGGTTTGGCCGTAGGGGCCCAGCATTTT. Amino acids: CASGLAVGAQHF.

CDR3 residues: CASSLGRTVTNSPLHF. CDR3 nucleotides: TGTGCCAGCAGCTTAGGGAGGACAGTTACTAATTCACCCCTCCACTTT. J is TRBJ1-6 and V is TRBV7-9, with D possibly being TRBD1 (6 bases). The V and J ends lost 1 base and 6 bases respectively, with 13 bases between them. The CDR3 runs to 16 residues. Germline CDR1 is SEHNR and CDR2 is FQNEAQ (reference sequence). The full variable domain, in which reference TRBV7-9 and TRBJ1-6 provide the parts outside the CDR3, is DTGVSQNPRHKITKRGQNVTFRCDPISEHNRLYWYRQTLGQGPEFLTYFQNEAQLEKSRLLSDRFSAERPKGSFSTLEIQRTEQGDSAMYLCASSLGRTVTNSPLHFGNGTRLTVT.

J is TRBJ2-1 and V is TRBV19, with D maybe TRBD1 (6 bases). V gave up 3 bases and J gave up 1 base, with 10 bases separating them. The CDR3 runs 15 residues. Germline-derived CDR1 and CDR2 are LNHDA and SQIVND (reference sequence). The CDR3 DNA reads as TGTGCCAGTAGTATCAGGGGACCGTCCTACAATGAGCAGTTCTTC. This translates into CASSIRGPSYNEQFF.

This clone has a handful of counts. J is TRBJ2-5 and V is TRBV7-2; 7 nucleotides match TRBD2. The CDR3 has 14 residues. From germline, CDR1 is SGHTA and CDR2 FQGNSA. With 5 bases clipped from V and 3 bases from J, the junction kept 6 bases outside the gene matches. CDR3 sequence (DNA): TGTGCCAGCAGCCGTCCCGGGACTAAAGAGACCCAGTACTTC. It encodes CASSRPGTKETQYF.

V gene TRBV2 combines with J gene TRBJ2-3, with 10 bases matching TRBD2. The CDR3 has 15 amino acids. Germline CDR1 reads SNHLY; CDR2 reads FYNNEI. The trim removed 7 bases at V and 0 bases at J, leaving 4 bases unmatched. DNA for the CDR3: TGTGCCAGCAAGTTTAGCGGGGGGAGCACAGATACGCAGTATTTT. This sequence encodes CASKFSGGSTDTQYF. Complete variable domain (other parts from reference TRBV2 and TRBJ2-3): EPEVTQTPSHQVTQMGQEVILRCVPISNHLYFYWYRQILGQKVEFLVSFYNNEISEKSEIFDDQFSVERPDGSNFTLKIRSTKLEDSAMYFCASKFSGGSTDTQYFGPGTRLTVL.

Only a few counts were recorded for this clone. The chain combines TRBV28 with TRBJ1-2; 9 nucleotides match TRBD1. Germline CDR1 MDHEN, CDR2 SYDVKM. Trimming took 7 bases from V and 5 from J; bases not matched to a gene: 8. This CDR3 region has 14 residues. CDR3 nucleotides: TGTGCCAGCACCCTGGGACAGGGTGATTATGGCTACACCTTC. Its protein is CASTLGQGDYGYTF.

The V call is TRBV11-2, the J call TRBJ2-3; D is unclear. CDR3 length equals 13 residues. V was shortened by 1 base and J by 3 bases, with 5 bases between the two germline ends. Germline-derived CDR1 and CDR2 are SGHAT and FQNNGV. CDR3 sequence: CASSLVRTDTQYF. CDR3 coding DNA: TGTGCCAGCAGCTTAGTCAGGACAGATACGCAGTATTTT.

The V gene is TRBV5-4, the J gene TRBJ1-6, with 8 bases fitting TRBD1. Unmatched junction bases numbered 6, after V lost 2 bases and J lost 8 bases. In germline, CDR1 is SGHNT, CDR2 YYREEE (reference sequence). CDR3 length: 15 residues. The CDR3, as DNA: TGTGCCAGCAGCTTTATGACAGGGGAGGATTCACCCCTCCACTTT. This sequence encodes CASSFMTGEDSPLHF.

As for this clone: A much larger clone differs from this one at a single base, so this may be a read error. J is TRBJ2-4 and V is TRBV4-2, with 8 bases lining up with TRBD2. With V trimmed by 0 bases and J by 0 bases, 1 base remained unmatched. The CDR3 spans 16 residues. Germline CDR1 LGHNA, CDR2 YNFKEQ. CDR3 nucleotides: TGTGCCAGCAGCCAAGACGCGGGGGGAGCCAAAAACATTCAGTACTTC. Translated: CASSQDAGGAKNIQYF.

The rearrangement links TRBV5-4 to TRBJ2-5; no reliable D call. This CDR3 is 14 amino acids long. Germline CDR1 is SGHNT and CDR2 is YYREEE (reference sequence). The germline V and J ends were trimmed by 1 base and 3 bases, with 10 bases remaining between them. The CDR3 DNA is TGTGCCAGCAGCTTGCCCCTGGCAGAAGAGACCCAGTACTTC. It translates to CASSLPLAEETQYF.